These 21 T cell receptor beta chains were all obtained from the same sample, sequenced in a study of regulatory T cells in long-lasting Graves disease. Making the TCR library involved RNA that had been extracted from PBMCs. In TCRdb, the reads were re-called with MiXCR into one record per CDR3 protein. The profile covers about 850 distinct CDR3 sequences, with roughly 80% appearing a single time and roughly 14% taken by the ten largest. The specimen was peripheral blood mononuclear cells (PBMCs), collected with antithyroid drug treatment, in newly diagnosed or persistent Graves disease (not recorded which). Receptor source: a middle-aged man with Graves disease.

The chain employs TRBV14 and TRBJ2-3, with TRBD1 matching over 12 bases. CDR3 length equals 15 residues. From germline, CDR1 is SGHDN and CDR2 FVKESK. The V and J ends lost 4 bases and 5 bases, in that order; junction bases with no gene match: 4. As DNA, the CDR3 is TGTGCCAGCAGCCTGGGACAGGGGGCAGGAGATACGCAGTATTTT. It translates to CASSLGQGAGDTQYF.

V usage is TRBV7-8 and J usage is TRBJ2-3; no clear D. The length of the CDR3 is 8 residues. Per germline, CDR1 SGHVS and CDR2 FQNEAQ. The CDR3: CVPDTQYF. In DNA, the CDR3 is TGTGTGCCAGATACGCAGTATTTT.

This clonotype was picked up one time. The chain joins TRBV28 to TRBJ2-6; TRBD1 is a possible D gene (6 bases). Deletions cut 5 bases from V and 3 bases from J, with 11 bases between. CDR3 length: 15 amino acids. Per the germline V gene, CDR1 is MDHEN and CDR2 is SYDVKM. CDR3 nucleotides: TGTGCCAGCAGTGTGACAGGCGTTGGGGCCAACGTCCTGACTTTC. This codes for CASSVTGVGANVLTF.

The J gene is TRBJ1-1, the V gene TRBV10-3, with TRBD1 identical over 11 bases. The junction had 4 bases not matched to a gene; V was cut back by 7 bases and J by 6 bases. The CDR3 sequence is 13 residues long. Per germline, CDR1 ENHRY and CDR2 SYGVKD. In DNA, the CDR3 is TGTGCCATCATGGGACAGGGGGTATCTGAAGCTTTCTTT. Its protein product is CAIMGQGVSEAFF.

The genes are TRBV10-3 and TRBJ1-6; D remains ambiguous. Trimming took off 3 bases at V and 1 base at J, with 7 bases between the two ends. In germline, CDR1 is ENHRY, CDR2 SYGVKD. The CDR3 spans 15 residues. CDR3: CAISDEGSYNSPLHF. The DNA of the CDR3 is TGTGCCATCAGTGATGAGGGATCCTATAATTCACCCCTCCACTTT.

The rearrangement links TRBV28 to TRBJ2-1; possibly TRBD2 for D (6 bases). The CDR3 contains 14 residues. V was cut by 10 bases and J by 4 bases, with 17 bases left in between. Germline loops: CDR1 MDHEN, CDR2 SYDVKM. The CDR3, as DNA: TGTGCCATCGACCGGGGCGGGGATTACAATGAGCAGTTCTTC. Protein: CAIDRGGDYNEQFF.

The chain uses TRBV6-2 or TRBV6-3 and TRBJ2-4; D is unclear. Per germline, CDR1 MNHEY and CDR2 SVGEGT. The CDR3 is made up of 13 amino acids. Trimming shortened V by 6 bases and J by 6 bases, and 12 bases separated the two germline ends. CDR3 nucleotide sequence: TGTGCCAGCAGCCTCGCCAGTGGAAACATTCAGTACTTC. It translates to CASSLASGNIQYF.

V and J are TRBV11-1 and TRBJ2-7; 8 nucleotides agree with TRBD1. The germline CDR1 and CDR2 sequences are SGHAT and FQDESV (reference sequence). Trimming took 6 bases from V and 0 from J; bases not matched to a gene: 7. This CDR3 contains 15 residues. CDR3 protein: CASSSGQAGSYEQYF. DNA for the CDR3: TGTGCCAGCAGTTCGGGACAGGCGGGCTCCTACGAGCAGTACTTC.

This rearrangement joins TRBV20-1 to TRBJ2-3, with no clear D. The germline V gene has CDR1 DFQATT and CDR2 SNEGSKA (reference sequence). CDR3 length: 14 amino acids. The V gene lost 2 bases and the J gene lost 4 bases, with 13 bases spanning the gap. CDR3 coding DNA: TGCAGTGCTAGACGACCCCAGTGGGCAGATACGCAGTATTTT. Its protein product is CSARRPQWADTQYF.

V gene TRBV19 combines with J gene TRBJ1-2, with D possibly being TRBD1 (5 bases). Trimming cost V 9 bases and J 4 bases, with 9 bases left between them. Germline CDR1 is LNHDA and CDR2 is SQIVND (reference sequence). There are 11 residues in the CDR3. CDR3 amino acids: CASTGGYGYTF. CDR3 coding DNA: TGTGCCAGCACAGGAGGCTATGGCTACACCTTC. Combining the CDR3 with reference TRBV19 and TRBJ1-2 gives the whole variable domain DGGITQSPKYLFRKEGQNVTLSCEQNLNHDAMYWYRQDPGQGLRLIYYSQIVNDFQKGDIAEGYSVSREKKESFPLTVTSAQKNPTAFYLCASTGGYGYTFGSGTRLTVV.

This clonotype has a handful of counts. The gene calls are TRBV4-1 and TRBJ1-1, with D possibly TRBD1 on 6 matching bases. The CDR3 is 14 residues long. The germline V gene has CDR1 MGHRA and CDR2 YSYEKL. Trimming pared 4 bases from V and 11 bases from J, leaving 20 bases between. Here the CDR3 reads CASSPRGSDLKAFF. The CDR3 nucleotides are TGCGCCAGCAGCCCTAGGGGGAGTGACCTGAAGGCTTTCTTT.

This chain joins TRBV7-3 and TRBJ2-2, with 8 bases that match TRBD2. The CDR3 consists of 15 residues. Germline V gene data show CDR1 as SGHTA and CDR2 as FQGTGA. Unmatched junction bases numbered 9, after V lost 2 bases and J lost 10 bases. This CDR3 is CASSLFTGRDVELFF. In DNA form, the CDR3 reads TGTGCCAGCAGCTTATTCACCGGGAGGGATGTGGAGCTGTTTTTT.

The V call is TRBV29-1, the J call TRBJ2-3, with D possibly being TRBD1 or TRBD2 (5 bases each). Germline-derived CDR1 and CDR2 are SQVTM and ANQGSEA. There are 15 residues in the CDR3. V lost 3 bases and J 0 bases, leaving 13 bases between the germline ends. The CDR3 is CSVEGTENSTDTQYF. CDR3 sequence (DNA): TGCAGCGTTGAGGGGACGGAGAATAGCACAGATACGCAGTATTTT.

The chain recombines TRBV5-1 with TRBJ2-3; a possible D gene is TRBD2 (6 bases). V lost 4 bases, J lost 0 bases, and 9 bases lay in between. CDR1 is SGHRS, CDR2 YFSETQ, per germline. This CDR3 is 14 amino acids long. DNA for the CDR3: TGCGCCAGCAGCCCGGGAGCTAGCACAGATACGCAGTATTTT. Its protein is CASSPGASTDTQYF.

The J gene is TRBJ2-2, the V gene TRBV19, with a possible D match to TRBD1 (6 bases). The ends were cut back, 5 bases at V and 9 bases at J, with 10 bases in the middle. CDR3 size: 12 residues. Germline V gene data show CDR1 as LNHDA and CDR2 as SQIVND (reference sequence). The CDR3 coding sequence is TGTGCCAGTAGTTACAGGGCCCGGGAGCTGTTTTTT. Translating it yields CASSYRARELFF.

The chain carries TRBV15 and TRBJ1-1; D perhaps matches TRBD1 (6 bases). The CDR3 extends over 14 amino acids. Between the trimmed V and J ends, which lost 3 bases and 5 bases, there was a span of 13 bases. From germline, CDR1 is LNHNV and CDR2 YYDKDF (reference sequence). The CDR3 sequence is CATSRQGGWTEAFF. The CDR3 bases are TGTGCCACCAGCAGGCAAGGGGGTTGGACTGAAGCTTTCTTT. The variable domain in full, with the rest retrieved from reference TRBV15 and TRBJ1-1, is DAMVIQNPRYQVTQFGKPVTLSCSQTLNHNVMYWYQQKSSQAPKLLFHYYDKDFNNEADTPDNFQSRRPNTSFCFLDIRSPGLGDTAMYLCATSRQGGWTEAFFGQGTRLTVV.

CDR3 in amino acids: CASSDLPTSGQETQYF. As DNA, the CDR3 is TGTGCCAGCAGTGATCTTCCGACTAGCGGTCAAGAGACCCAGTACTTC. J is TRBJ2-5 and V is TRBV2; the match to TRBD2 covers 9 bases. Germline trimming cut 3 bases from V and 2 bases from J; bases unmatched to any gene: 7. The CDR3 consists of 16 residues. Germline V gives CDR1 SNHLY, CDR2 FYNNEI.

This clonotype has a single count. The rearrangement links TRBV6-2 or TRBV6-3 to TRBJ1-2; 7 nucleotides match TRBD1. There are 12 residues in the CDR3. CDR1 and CDR2 from the germline V gene are MNHEY and SVGEGT. V gave up 5 bases and J gave up 8 bases; unmatched junction bases: 5. The CDR3 DNA is TGTGCCAGCAGTCCAGACAGGGTAGGCTACACCTTC. Encoded protein: CASSPDRVGYTF.

V usage is TRBV12-3 or TRBV12-4 and J usage is TRBJ2-7; 9 bases match TRBD2. This CDR3 region has 14 residues. V lost 5 bases to trimming and J lost 2 bases; unmatched junction nucleotides: 4. For the CDR3, the DNA is TGTGCCAGCAGTATCGGACTAGCGCCCTACGAGCAGTACTTC. Residues: CASSIGLAPYEQYF.

This chain links TRBV5-5 with TRBJ1-1; no clear D. Germline CDR1 is SGHKS and CDR2 is YYEKEE (reference sequence). V was pared by 4 bases and J by 3 bases, with 10 bases between. The CDR3 spans 13 residues. In DNA form, the CDR3 reads TGTGCCAGCAGCCACCGTAGCGACACTGAAGCTTTCTTT. This codes for CASSHRSDTEAFF.

The chain recombines TRBV6-5 with TRBJ2-7, with TRBD1 matching over 7 bases. Germline V gene sequence: CDR1 MNHEY, CDR2 SVGAGI. The CDR3 is 14 amino acids. V lost 7 bases and J lost 4; bases outside the gene matches: 10. The CDR3 sequence: CASKRDSVSYEQYF. The CDR3, as DNA: TGTGCCAGCAAACGGGACAGCGTCTCGTACGAGCAGTACTTC.